The 8 T cell receptor beta chains in this list originate from one sample, sequenced in a study of T-cell memory formation after mild COVID-19. Each CDR3 protein is one row after TCRdb ran MiXCR on the 5' RACE reads. The table lists under 300,000 distinct CDR3 sequences, 18% of them singletons, with about 23% in the top ten. Material: PBMCs or a T cell subset sorted from them (not recorded which). The source is a man between 18 and 35 years old who had mild COVID-19 (a few samples of this study predate the infection). Cell type and time point are not known.

This clonotype was counted a single time. The V gene is TRBV7-3, the J gene TRBJ2-7; D possibly corresponds to TRBD1 (6 bases). This CDR3 has 12 amino acids. V lost 6 bases and J lost 2, with 8 bases in between. Germline V gene sequence: CDR1 SGHTA, CDR2 FQGTGA. CDR3 in DNA: TGTGCCAGCAGTCGGACAGCCTACGAGCAGTACGTC. Its protein is CASSRTAYEQYV.

The chain has TRBV11-2 and TRBJ2-3; D possibly corresponds to TRBD1 (6 bases). Germline V lookup: CDR1 SGHAT, CDR2 FQNNGV. This CDR3 has 14 residues. V gave up 5 bases and J gave up 4 bases, with 13 bases separating them. CDR3 residues: CASSPRQAPDTQYF. Written as DNA, the CDR3 is TGTGCCAGCAGCCCCCGACAGGCCCCAGATACGCAGTATTTT.

Only a few counts were recorded for this clonotype. The V and J genes are TRBV4-2 and TRBJ2-2; no clear D. The CDR3 runs to 17 residues. The ends were cut back, 3 bases at V and 2 bases at J, with 16 bases in the middle. Germline lookup yields CDR1 LGHNA and CDR2 YNFKEQ. CDR3 nucleotide sequence: TGTGCCAGCAGCCACCCGCAGGTGGCCCCAAACACCGGGGAGCTGTTTTTT. Protein sequence: CASSHPQVAPNTGELFF.

This sequence joins TRBV5-6 and TRBJ2-1, with a tentative D call TRBD2 (5 bases). V lost 0 bases, J lost 9 bases, and 7 bases lay in between. The CDR3 loop spans 12 amino acids. The germline V gene encodes CDR1 SGHDT and CDR2 YYEEEE. CDR3 DNA: TGTGCCAGCAGCTTGGCCGAGGGTGAGCAGTTCTTC. It translates to CASSLAEGEQFF.

The rearrangement uses TRBV13 and TRBJ2-1; 11 nucleotides align to TRBD2. Germline-derived CDR1 and CDR2 are PRHDT and FYEKMQ (reference sequence). The junction had 11 bases not matched to a gene; V was cut back by 4 bases and J by 9 bases. CDR3 length equals 16 residues. CDR3 amino acids: CASSSTTSGVFGEQFF. DNA of the CDR3: TGTGCCAGCAGCTCTACGACTAGCGGGGTTTTTGGTGAGCAGTTCTTC.

J is TRBJ1-5 and V is TRBV7-2; no firm D call. This CDR3 is built from 14 residues. Germline V gene sequence: CDR1 SGHTA, CDR2 FQGNSA. Deletions cut 5 bases from V and 9 bases from J, with 17 bases between. The CDR3 loop reads CASSATMEIAPQHF. As DNA, the CDR3 is TGTGCCAGCAGCGCTACCATGGAGATCGCGCCCCAGCATTTT.

A few counts support this clonotype. This chain links TRBV10-3 with TRBJ1-1; D is unclear. This CDR3 is 13 amino acids long. Germline CDR1 is ENHRY and CDR2 is SYGVKD. The V gene lost 2 bases and the J gene lost 1 base, with 5 bases spanning the gap. CDR3: CAISETENTEAFF. The CDR3 nucleotides are TGTGCCATCAGTGAGACAGAGAACACTGAAGCTTTCTTT.

The chain links TRBV6-5 to TRBJ2-5; no clear D. There are 13 residues in the CDR3. V lost 6 bases, J lost 2 bases, and 10 bases lay in between. In germline, CDR1 is MNHEY, CDR2 SVGAGI. The CDR3 sequence: CASRAYIQETQYF. The DNA for the CDR3 is TGTGCCAGCAGGGCGTATATTCAAGAGACCCAGTACTTC.